One and the same sample provided the 11 T cell receptor beta chains below, sequenced in a study of T cell responses to AZD1222 COVID-19 vaccine. Only in-frame clones appear in the TCRdb table, and some are missing; sequencing was by immunoSEQ multiplex PCR. The sample holds 150,000 or so clones, roughly 89% seen once. The source material was peripheral blood, sampled on day 0 of AZD1222 vaccination. Every receptor here comes from an adult in good health.

The J gene is TRBJ1-2, the V gene TRBV28; 8 bases map to TRBD1. The junction had 12 bases not matched to a gene; V was cut back by 5 bases and J by 4 bases. Germline CDR1 MDHEN, CDR2 SYDVKM. CDR3 length equals 16 residues. As DNA, the CDR3 is TGTGCCAGCAGTGCGTACACCGGGACAGGTGCCTATGGCTACACCTTC. Protein sequence: CASSAYTGTGAYGYTF.

This clone was found once. The gene calls are TRBV2 and TRBJ1-2, with a tentative D call TRBD1 (5 bases). The germline V gene has CDR1 SNHLY and CDR2 FYNNEI. The CDR3 spans 13 residues. The V gene lost 10 bases and the J gene lost 8 bases, with 20 bases spanning the gap. The CDR3 DNA follows: TGTGCCACCTCCCCGACAGAACGGTCGGGCTACACCTTC. It is translated as CATSPTERSGYTF.

The V gene is TRBV27, the J gene TRBJ2-2; 8 nucleotides agree with TRBD2. This CDR3 is built from 15 residues. From germline, CDR1 is MNHEY and CDR2 SMNVEV (reference sequence). Germline trimming cut 8 bases from V and 2 bases from J; bases unmatched to any gene: 7. The CDR3 spells CASVRAGDNTGELFF. The DNA of the CDR3 is TGTGCCAGCGTTCGAGCGGGGGACAACACCGGGGAGCTGTTTTTT.

The chain carries TRBV10-3 and TRBJ2-5; 11 bases map to TRBD1. V lost 3 bases and J lost 4; bases outside the gene matches: 7. Germline-derived CDR1 and CDR2 are ENHRY and SYGVKD. The length of the CDR3 is 16 residues. The CDR3 region is CAISDRGQGARETQYF. CDR3 coding DNA: TGTGCCATCAGTGACCGCGGACAGGGGGCAAGAGAGACCCAGTACTTC.

This clone was recorded only once. This rearrangement joins TRBV6-5 to TRBJ2-5; a possible D gene is TRBD1 (5 bases). Trimming took 2 bases from V and 4 from J, leaving 14 bases between them. Germline values: CDR1 MNHEY, CDR2 SVGAGI. The CDR3 spans 15 residues. CDR3 sequence: CASSYINRLGETQYF. CDR3 nucleotide sequence: TGTGCCAGCAGTTACATTAACAGGTTGGGAGAGACCCAGTACTTC.

This chain connects TRBV20-1 to TRBJ1-2; D ambiguous. CDR1 DFQATT and CDR2 SNEGSKA come from the germline V gene (reference sequence). Trimming stripped 6 bases from V and 4 bases from J, with 3 bases between. The CDR3 runs 9 residues. DNA of the CDR3: TGCAGTGCCTCCTATGGCTACACCTTC. This translates into CSASYGYTF.

The chain employs TRBV14 and TRBJ2-7; D remains ambiguous. CDR1 SGHDN and CDR2 FVKESK come from the germline V gene. The CDR3 extends over 14 amino acids. Deletions cut 0 bases from V and 5 bases from J, with 11 bases between. This CDR3 reads CASSQDLVTDEQYF. The CDR3 nucleotides read TGTGCCAGCAGCCAAGATCTCGTAACCGACGAGCAGTACTTC.

The chain uses TRBV7-9 and TRBJ2-7, with D perhaps given as TRBD1 or TRBD2 (5 bases each). The germline CDR1 and CDR2 sequences are SEHNR and FQNEAQ (reference sequence). The CDR3 consists of 15 residues. V was clipped by 8 bases and J by 5 bases, with 22 bases between them. The DNA for the CDR3 is TGTGCCAGCGGTGTCTTGGGGCAGGGAGTAGACGAGCAGTACTTC. It specifies CASGVLGQGVDEQYF.

The gene calls are TRBV18 and TRBJ1-5, with D possibly matching TRBD1 (5 bases). Trimming left V 3 bases short and J 11 bases short, with 14 bases between. This CDR3 spans 13 amino acids. CDR1 and CDR2 from the germline V gene are KGHSH and LQKENI. CDR3 nucleotide sequence: TGTGCCAGCTCACCGTCCCCCAGCAGGGCCCAGCATTTT. It encodes CASSPSPSRAQHF.

V and J are TRBV5-1 and TRBJ2-4; D might be TRBD1 (6 bases). V was cut by 0 bases and J by 2 bases, with 9 bases left in between. CDR1 and CDR2 (germline): SGHRS, YFSETQ. The CDR3 is 15 residues long. DNA for the CDR3: TGCGCCAGCAGCTTGGCAGGGGATACCAAAAACATTCAGTACTTC. This gives the protein CASSLAGDTKNIQYF.

V usage is TRBV6-5 and J usage is TRBJ1-4; the D gene is possibly TRBD1 (6 bases). V lost 3 bases and J lost 4, with 15 bases in between. Per germline, CDR1 MNHEY and CDR2 SVGAGI. The CDR3 consists of 16 residues. CDR3 amino acids: CASSYVRGSFNEKLFF. DNA of the CDR3: TGTGCCAGCAGTTATGTCAGGGGCTCCTTTAATGAAAAACTGTTTTTT.